The rows below give T cell receptor beta chains drawn from one sample of a study of CD8 T cells in ankylosing spondylitis. TCRdb recomputed calls from the 5' RACE reads with MiXCR, one row per CDR3 protein. The table lists roughly 130,000 distinct CDR3 sequences, 6% to 8.5% of them singletons. Source material: blood, either unsorted or a sorted T cell fraction (not recorded which). The receptors derive from a male donor with ankylosing spondylitis or in good health (not recorded which). The CDR3 runs from the conserved cysteine through the conserved F or W. The D gene is left open where the match is weak. Not every row has a clone size; where given, it reads once, few, many or a size class.

v_gene,abundance,j_gene,d_gene,CDR3aa,CDR3nt
TRBV4-1,many,TRBJ2-7,.,CASSQIGGSEQYF,TGCGCCAGCAGCCAAATTGGTGGATCCGAGCAGTACTTC
TRBV16,many,TRBJ2-7,TRBD1,CASSLDRFRTYEQYF,TGTGCCAGCAGCCTGGACAGGTTCCGAACCTACGAGCAGTACTTC
TRBV6-2/TRBV6-3,many,TRBJ1-2,.,CASTLDRLYGYTF,TGTGCCAGCACCCTCGACAGGCTCTATGGCTACACCTTC
TRBV6-1,many,TRBJ1-3,.,CASSRGGSGNTIYF,TGTGCCAGCAGTCGAGGGGGGTCTGGAAACACCATATATTTT
TRBV7-8,many,TRBJ2-5,.,CASSFSAETQYF,TGTGCCAGCAGCTTTTCGGCCGAGACCCAGTACTTC
TRBV5-1,many,TRBJ2-1,.,CASSVRLGTHEQFF,TGCGCCAGCAGCGTACGCCTAGGGACCCATGAGCAGTTCTTC
TRBV5-1,many,TRBJ2-2,TRBD1,CASSPRTGDTGELFF,TGCGCCAGCAGCCCCCGGACAGGGGACACCGGGGAGCTGTTTTTT
TRBV7-2,many,TRBJ1-2,.,CASSSREGTNYGYTF,TGTGCCAGCAGCTCGAGGGAGGGGACTAACTATGGCTACACCTTC
TRBV7-3,many,TRBJ2-1,.,CASSLEGVHNEQFF,TGTGCCAGCTCCCTGGAGGGAGTCCACAATGAGCAGTTCTTC
TRBV7-2,many,TRBJ2-1,TRBD2,CASSRTSGSKNEQFF,TGTGCCAGCAGCCGGACTAGCGGGAGTAAGAATGAGCAGTTCTTC
TRBV7-2,many,TRBJ2-7,.,CASSALYEQYF,TGTGCCAGCAGCGCACTCTACGAGCAGTACTTC
TRBV6-5,many,TRBJ2-7,TRBD2,CASSYSAGDLYEQYF,TGTGCCAGCAGTTACTCTGCGGGGGACCTCTACGAGCAGTACTTC
TRBV5-1,many,TRBJ2-7,TRBD1,CASSYHVEGALGQQYF,TGCGCCAGCAGCTACCACGTTGAGGGGGCGCTTGGTCAGCAGTACTTC
TRBV7-3,many,TRBJ1-2,TRBD1,CASSLNPRTGPDGYTF,TGTGCCAGCAGCTTAAATCCCCGGACAGGTCCCGATGGCTACACCTTC
TRBV9,many,TRBJ1-2,.,CASSVVVGDYGYTF,TGTGCCAGCAGCGTAGTAGTAGGGGACTATGGCTACACCTTC
TRBV3-1,many,TRBJ2-6,.,CASSRAVSGANVLTF,TGTGCCAGCAGCCGGGCGGTCTCTGGGGCCAACGTCCTGACTTTC
TRBV7-2,many,TRBJ2-3,TRBD2,CASSPTSGSHGTDTQYF,TGTGCCAGCAGCCCGACTAGCGGGAGTCACGGCACAGATACGCAGTATTTT
TRBV20-1,many,TRBJ2-5,TRBD2,CSARAAGVVETQYF,TGCAGTGCTAGGGCAGCGGGAGTTGTAGAGACCCAGTACTTC
TRBV20-1,many,TRBJ1-1,.,CSARDSQGNTEAFF,TGCAGTGCTAGAGATAGCCAGGGGAACACTGAAGCTTTCTTT
TRBV25-1,.,TRBJ2-3,.,CASSDVGSSTDTQYF,TGTGCCAGCAGTGACGTAGGGTCTAGCACAGATACGCAGTATTTT
TRBV5-1,many,TRBJ2-7,.,CASSLAPGAGQLFYEQYF,TGCGCCAGCAGCTTGGCTCCCGGGGCCGGACAGCTATTTTACGAGCAGTACTTC
TRBV5-1,many,TRBJ1-1,.,CASKRGTINPPASTEAFF,TGCGCCAGCAAAAGAGGGACAATCAACCCCCCGGCGAGCACTGAAGCTTTCTTT
TRBV5-1,many,TRBJ2-5,.,CASSLAGQGVGETQYF,TGCGCCAGCAGCTTGGCAGGCCAGGGAGTAGGAGAGACCCAGTACTTC
TRBV18,many,TRBJ2-7,TRBD1,CASSAPGTGFYEQYF,TGTGCCAGCTCAGCCCCCGGGACAGGGTTCTACGAGCAGTACTTC
TRBV12-3/TRBV12-4,many,TRBJ1-2,TRBD1,CASREQGDYGYTF,TGTGCCAGCAGGGAACAGGGGGACTATGGCTACACCTTC
TRBV29-1,many,TRBJ2-3,TRBD2,CSASGLAGGTDTQYF,TGCAGCGCTTCGGGACTAGCGGGGGGCACAGATACGCAGTATTTT
TRBV29-1,few,TRBJ2-3,TRBD2,CSVATSVSTDTQYF,TGCAGCGTTGCGACTAGCGTAAGCACAGATACGCAGTATTTT
TRBV12-3/TRBV12-4,many,TRBJ2-3,.,CASSEGYGTDTQYF,TGTGCCAGCAGTGAGGGGTATGGCACAGATACGCAGTATTTT
TRBV6-6,many,TRBJ1-5,TRBD1,CASSSYRGDQPQHF,TGTGCCAGCAGTTCTTACAGGGGGGACCAGCCCCAGCATTTT
TRBV7-9,many,TRBJ2-7,.,CASSSEYYEQYF,TGTGCCAGCAGCTCCGAGTATTACGAGCAGTACTTC
TRBV30,few,TRBJ2-7,.,CAWSRRELGEQYF,TGTGCCTGGAGTCGTCGGGAGCTAGGGGAGCAGTACTTC
TRBV20-1,many,TRBJ1-2,TRBD1,CSAREMIRTGREYGYTF,TGCAGTGCTAGAGAGATGATCCGGACAGGGAGAGAGTATGGCTACACCTTC
TRBV4-3,.,TRBJ2-2,TRBD2,CASSQGGVAGGDTGELFF,TGCGCCAGCAGCCAAGGAGGAGTAGCGGGAGGGGACACCGGGGAGCTGTTTTTT
TRBV3-1,many,TRBJ2-1,.,CASSQATAGSYNEQFF,TGTGCCAGCAGCCAAGCCACGGCCGGCTCCTACAATGAGCAGTTCTTC
TRBV6-1,.,TRBJ2-5,.,CASLDRDQETQYF,TGTGCCAGCTTGGATAGGGACCAAGAGACCCAGTACTTC